This entry lists 3 T cell receptor beta chains sequenced from one sample in a study of T cells in Graves' hyperthyroidism and ophthalmopathy (dated by TCRdb to between 2018 and 2020). Library creation used multiplex PCR. The reads were generated on an Illumina HiSeq 2000. The TCR beta CDR3 regions were amplified from RNA transcripts. The first round of RT-PCR for the TCR CDR3 was performed with the HTBI primer set and the Qiagen OneStep RT-PCR kit. Starting from the raw public reads, TCRdb applied fastp trimming at Q25, assembled clones with MiXCR and retained in-frame beta chains. One record per CDR3 amino acid sequence lists the most common genes and DNA. The table for this sample lists around 570,000 distinct CDR3 sequences; 15% to 20% of them were counted only once. The biggest ten clones account for roughly 44% of the sample. The sample was blood. The receptors were sampled from a man aged 40-49 years with Graves' ophthalmopathy.

This clonotype came up many times. Written as DNA, the CDR3 is TGCGCCAGCAGCCAAGTTGGAAGCCGGGGAGGGCCCCAGCATTTT. This encodes CASSQVGSRGGPQHF. This chain joins TRBV4-1 and TRBJ1-5; D is ambiguous. The V gene's germline CDR1 is MGHRA and CDR2 YSYEKL. V shed 1 base and J shed 9 bases, with 16 bases lying between them. This CDR3 has 15 residues.

This clonotype was observed a few times. The chain joins TRBV7-2 to TRBJ2-7, with no clear D. Germline V gene sequence: CDR1 SGHTA, CDR2 FQGNSA. The CDR3 extends over 18 amino acids. V was pared by 1 base and J by 4 bases, with 23 bases between. The CDR3 nucleotides read TGTGCCAGCAGCTTAGTATCGAGCCCGACCGGGCCATCGTACGAGCAGTACTTC. Its translation is CASSLVSSPTGPSYEQYF.

This clonotype appeared many times. The chain recombines TRBV7-3 with TRBJ2-2; 8 nucleotides line up with TRBD2. Looked up from germline, CDR1 is SGHTA and CDR2 is FQGTGA. V was pared by 4 bases and J by 3 bases, with 7 bases of the junction left unmatched. This CDR3 contains 16 residues. CDR3 protein: CASSSPSGRYTGELFF. The CDR3 region has the DNA TGTGCCAGCAGCTCCCCCAGCGGGAGATACACCGGGGAGCTGTTTTTT.